This T cell receptor (beta chain) is from a study of blood T cell repertoires in COVID-19 (dated by TCRdb to between 2020 and 2021). For context, the study as a whole: Samples covering the acute and convalescent phases of COVID-19 were provided by collaborators in the United States, Italy and Spain. Where available, HLA class I and class II types were taken from metadata supplied by the sample provider and were not determined by assay-based typing. Samples came from the ongoing ImmuneRACE study (first 160 participants) plus 1,254 subjects from 6 global collaborators. The repertoires were released in a freely available public database intended as a resource for research on the immune response to SARS-CoV-2. The material from the prospective study consisted of cDNA or gDNA derived from T cells, B-cell-depleted T cells, or PBMCs. The dataset comprised deeply sampled blood TCRbeta repertoires from subjects exposed to, actively infected with, or recovered from COVID-19. Sample metadata almost always included a de-identified subject ID, COVID-19 status, age in years and sex.

TCRbeta CDR3 regions were amplified from genomic DNA by means of the immunoSEQ Assay, a bias-controlled multiplex PCR. Concerning the study's data processing: The number of nucleated cells in each sample was estimated by amplification of reference gene primers within the assay. To quantify the absolute abundance of each unique TCRbeta CDR3 rearrangement, sequence reads were collapsed and filtered. For each sample, productive Simpson clonality was calculated as the square root of Simpson's diversity index over productive rearrangements. TCRdb carries this immuneACCESS record with in-frame sequences only. Its versions omit some clonotypes, under half of them owing to an unresolved V gene in the studies checked, with the rest unexplained. The DNA gave D and trimming, while V, J and clone size come from that table. This sample has over 130,000 clones in its table, and 84% of those were observed once. Less than 9% of the sample comes from the top ten.

One collaborating source in Seattle enrolled patients during active infection and followed them longitudinally through the course of disease. The collaborating institutions used their own protocols to collect whole blood in K2EDTA tubes. For TCRbeta analysis, collaborator samples were shipped as frozen whole blood, as isolated PBMCs, or as DNA extracted from either sample type. Its CDR3 holds 15 amino acids, cysteine through phenylalanine. Only CDR3 DNA remains: 45 bases, in frame from the first base. Cut back by 0 bases and 3 bases, the V and J ends lie 12 bases apart. The germline V gene (reference sequence) supplies CDR1 MNHEY and CDR2 SMNVEV. A remark on this clone: Its recognized antigen is unknown. No much larger clonotype is one base removed from it; base qualities were not supplied.

The investigation overall reported the following: The quantity of clinical and demographic metadata differed by source and by participant and was supplied without curation.

This receptor chain uses TRBV27 and TRBJ2-7; 6 matching bases give a weak D call of TRBD1. The sample comprised peripheral blood. This receptor was taken from a man aged 30 to 45 with COVID-19, enrolled during active disease. The sequenced DNA: TGTGCCAGCAGTTTATCACCGGACAGAATCTACGAGCAGTACTTC. The resulting protein is CASSLSPDRIYEQYF.